This T cell receptor (beta chain) was captured in a study of shared clonotypes between healthy human individuals (dated by TCRdb to 2018 to 2020). Turning to the overall study: The cohort included three men and two women between 18 and 49 years of age. For each donor, three plates each were used for CD4 naive and CD4 memory, two plates were used for CD8 naive, and one plate was used for CD8 memory. To estimate repertoire size and how much clonotype sharing occurs between individuals, the study deeply sequenced the blood TCR repertoires of about five healthy adults. To increase sequencing depth and limit assay-specific biases, different laboratories used diverse techniques to prepare libraries and sequence TCR repertoires. Leukapheresis yielded between about 0.94 and 8.9 billion PBMCs per donor.

Concerning this clone itself: It has no known antigen specificity. Base qualities were left out, and no much larger clone turns up one base away. The sample carries other DNA sequences with the same CDR3.

Reading the germline V gene gives CDR1 SGHRS and CDR2 YFSETQ. The junction shows trimming of 4 bases on V and 2 bases on J, and the gene matches do not reach 4 bases of it. The CDR3 measures 15 amino acids from cysteine to phenylalanine. The retained sequence is limited to the CDR3, 45 bases, with the frame set at the first base. What the study reported, not specific to this receptor: Clonotypes shared by all four sorted-subset donors showed higher generation probabilities than non-shared clonotypes. Estimated clonotype richness was generally larger for naive than for memory subsets. When a few donors were compared, the shared fraction of clonotypes was about 5% for naive CD4, roughly 3.3% for naive CD8, more than 2% for memory CD4, and around 0.4% for memory CD8. Only blood was sampled, and tissue TCR repertoires likely differ from those in blood. Even with the large sequencing depth, rarefaction of the sorted-subset datasets indicated that sequencing was incomplete. The genetic and exposure-history diversity represented was limited by the small number of donors. Based on pairwise subsampling, the degree of clonotype sharing among donors was expected to be affected by sequencing depth.

Donors were healthy HIV-negative adults with no recently reported acute infections or vaccinations. Every donor was a Caucasian adult residing in Nashville, Tennessee, USA. Magnetic negative selection was used to enrich CD4+ T cells, after which naive cells were positively selected on CD45RA and the negative fraction became the memory subset. Blood was obtained by leukapheresis, after which PBMCs were separated by Ficoll-Histopaque density gradient centrifugation and cryopreserved in liquid nitrogen vapor phase. Analytical flow cytometry was used to check the purity and quantity of each magnetically sorted T cell population. Genomic DNA was isolated from each sorted fraction and quantified by UV absorbance on a Nanodrop 2000c. TCR CDR3 regions were amplified from genomic DNA by multiplex PCR using the deep immunoSEQ assay. Extracted genomic DNA from each cell subset was spread evenly across all wells of several immunoSEQ 96-well plates, with each plate serving as a replicate. For sorted subsets, each replicate PCR was loaded with roughly 200 ng genomic DNA, equivalent to 30,000 or so T cell genomes. Purified libraries were measured with a Qubit 3.0 fluorometer, size-checked on a Bioanalyzer 2100, and measured again with the KAPA Library Quantification kit. Every immunoSEQ 96-well plate was sequenced on a separate single-read 150-cycle Illumina NextSeq 550 flow cell. Per the original workflow: Because the immunoSEQ output included only junctional sequences and no quality scores, the filtering could not be the same as the filtering used for full-length reads. Sequences were annotated with PyIR, a Python wrapper for IgBLAST v1.9, using IMGT germline references to assign V/J genes and CDR3. Any read was removed if the V/J assignment was weak (E-value above 1e-6), the CDR3 was missing, or the read contained stop codons, out-of-frame junctions, or ambiguous translated residues. V3J clonotypes were defined by identical inferred V gene, J gene, and CDR3 amino acid sequence. The percentage overlap between two repertoires was calculated by dividing the number of shared unique clonotypes by the size of the smaller repertoire. Richness of each repertoire was evaluated using RTK rarefaction, the Chao1 estimator, and Recon v2.1 estimates of unobserved clonotypes. OLGA was used to compute generation probabilities for all TCRbeta clonotypes that the gDNA method yielded from a handful of donors. TCRdb re-hosts the immuneACCESS table, in-frame sequences only. Its copies lack some clones; in the studies checked, an unresolved V gene accounts for under half of them, and the cause for the rest is not known. V, J and clone size reflect that table, while D and trimming were determined from the DNA. The sample table records 950,000 to 1,100,000 clones; around 74% of these occur just once. The ten largest clones capture around 1.5% of the sample.

This sequence originates from a man aged 18-30 years in good health. Sequencing was carried out using memory CD4+ T cells sorted from blood. The cell subset or site label corresponds to: CD45RA-negative fraction. The V gene is TRBV5-1 and the J gene is TRBJ2-1; 9 middle bases align to TRBD2. The DNA is as follows: TGCGCCAGCAGCCGAGCGGGGGGAACCTACAATGAGCAGTTCTTC. Its translation reads: CASSRAGGTYNEQFF.